The 4 T cell receptor beta chains given below trace back to one sample, sequenced in a study of technical replicates of blood from a handful of donors. Generated by immunoSEQ multiplex PCR, the TCRdb table keeps only in-frame clones and is missing some. Found here are 65,000 to 80,000 clones, 95% to 98% of them singletons; the top ten hold 0.2% to 0.25%. Sequenced sample: T cells isolated from PBMCs. These receptor sequences come from a human donor in good health.

The V call is TRBV12-5, the J call TRBJ2-3, with 9 bases fitting TRBD1. Unmatched junction bases numbered 12, after V lost 2 bases and J lost 3 bases. The CDR3 is made up of 18 amino acids. Germline CDR1 LGHNT, CDR2 FRNRAP. In DNA form, the CDR3 reads TGTGCTAGTGGTTTGCCCTCCTGGGGGACAGGGAGGACAGATACGCAGTATTTT. Residues: CASGLPSWGTGRTDTQYF.

The genes are TRBV29-1 and TRBJ2-2; 10 bases agree with TRBD1. The germline V gene encodes CDR1 SQVTM and CDR2 ANQGSEA. After removal of 5 bases from V and 6 bases from J, the junction contained 3 bases not matched to a gene. The CDR3 sequence is 13 residues long. The CDR3 region is CSVRGQGAGELFF. CDR3 DNA: TGCAGCGTTCGAGGACAGGGGGCCGGGGAGCTGTTTTTT.

The chain is built from TRBV7-2 and TRBJ2-5; D is perhaps TRBD2 (5 bases). There are 15 residues in the CDR3. Trimming pared 6 bases from V and 6 bases from J, leaving 20 bases between. Per the germline V gene, CDR1 is SGHTA and CDR2 is FQGNSA. This chain's CDR3 is CASRSPAEGQKTQYF. CDR3 coding DNA: TGTGCCAGCAGGTCTCCAGCTGAGGGCCAGAAGACCCAGTACTTC.

V gene TRBV19 combines with J gene TRBJ2-6; D perhaps matches TRBD1 (5 bases). The germline CDR1 and CDR2 sequences are LNHDA and SQIVND (reference sequence). The V end was cut by 1 base, the J end by 0 bases, with 16 bases between. The CDR3 has 19 amino acids. CDR3 sequence reads: CASSIGVTGSFSGANVLTF. CDR3 sequence (DNA): TGTGCCAGTAGTATAGGTGTAACAGGTTCCTTCTCTGGGGCCAACGTCCTGACTTTC.